These 30 T cell receptor beta chains originate from one sample sequenced in a study of cytomegalovirus exposure and HLA in healthy donors. The study ran its PCR with 60 Vbeta and 13 Jbeta primers. Sequenced by immunoSEQ multiplex PCR; TCRdb stores in-frame clones only, minus some. The sample comprises 140,000 to 150,000 clones, 66% of which are singletons, and around 6% rests with the top ten. Specimen: PBMCs. These receptors came from an older woman in good health and CMV-seronegative.

The rearrangement joins TRBV28 to TRBJ1-5, with no clear D. This CDR3 region has 17 residues. Trimming removed 5 bases at V and 4 bases at J, with 21 bases between. Per the germline V gene, CDR1 is MDHEN and CDR2 is SYDVKM. The CDR3 is CASSGTAGLLGNQPQHF. For the CDR3, the DNA is TGTGCCAGCAGTGGAACGGCGGGCCTGCTGGGAAATCAGCCCCAGCATTTT.

This clone was seen a single time. The chain carries TRBV28 and TRBJ1-2; TRBD1 matches at 12 bases. V lost 6 bases to trimming and J lost 8 bases; unmatched junction nucleotides: 16. In germline, CDR1 is MDHEN, CDR2 SYDVKM. CDR3 length: 17 residues. The CDR3 is CASSPRGQGASVRGYTF. As DNA, the CDR3 is TGTGCCAGCAGCCCCCGGGGACAGGGGGCGTCGGTAAGAGGCTACACCTTC.

This clone was observed a single time. V and J are TRBV5-4 and TRBJ1-2; 10 positions match TRBD1. V was clipped by 2 bases and J by 8 bases; unmatched bases: 9. CDR1 is SGHNT and CDR2 is YYREEE in the germline V gene (reference sequence). The CDR3 extends over 15 amino acids. This CDR3 reads CASSLRSTGGGGYTF. DNA for the CDR3: TGTGCCAGCAGCTTACGGTCGACAGGGGGCGGAGGCTACACCTTC.

The genes are TRBV6-5 and TRBJ2-1; D call uncertain. Looked up from germline, CDR1 is MNHEY and CDR2 is SVGAGI. V lost 6 bases and J lost 0, with 9 bases in between. The length of the CDR3 is 14 residues. As DNA, the CDR3 is TGTGCCAGCAGGGAGTCGGGCTCCTACAATGAGCAGTTCTTC. This encodes CASRESGSYNEQFF.

The J gene is TRBJ2-3, the V gene TRBV19; perhaps TRBD2 as D (6 bases). The CDR3 has 16 residues. Germline CDR1 is LNHDA and CDR2 is SQIVND (reference sequence). Trimming left V 6 bases short and J 2 bases short, with 18 bases between. CDR3 in amino acids: CASSLGLSEYTDTQYF. CDR3 coding DNA: TGTGCCAGTAGCCTAGGACTATCAGAGTACACAGATACGCAGTATTTT.

This chain's CDR3 is CASSFRDLQETQYF. Written as DNA, the CDR3 is TGTGCCAGCAGCTTTCGGGACTTACAAGAGACCCAGTACTTC. The chain joins TRBV5-4 to TRBJ2-5, with D tentatively TRBD2 (6 bases). CDR1 SGHNT and CDR2 YYREEE come from the germline V gene (reference sequence). The CDR3 runs 14 residues. Between the trimmed V and J ends, which lost 2 bases and 2 bases, there was a span of 10 bases.

The V call is TRBV29-1, the J call TRBJ2-5, with TRBD1 matching 7 bases. After removal of 5 bases from V and 3 bases from J, the junction contained 3 bases not matched to a gene. Germline CDR1 SQVTM, CDR2 ANQGSEA. This CDR3 is built from 12 residues. CDR3 region: CSVMQGEETQYF. The CDR3 DNA follows: TGCAGCGTTATGCAGGGGGAAGAGACCCAGTACTTC. Supplemented by reference TRBV29-1 and TRBJ2-5, the full variable domain reads SAVISQKPSRDICQRGTSLTIQCQVDSQVTMMFWYRQQPGQSLTLIATANQGSEATYESGFVIDKFPISRPNLTFSTLTVSNMSPEDSSIYLCSVMQGEETQYFGPGTRLLVL.

The V and J genes are TRBV7-2 and TRBJ1-3; tentatively, D is TRBD1 (5 bases). The CDR3 extends over 16 amino acids. Trimming took off 0 bases at V and 1 base at J, with 10 bases between the two ends. Per the germline V gene, CDR1 is SGHTA and CDR2 is FQGNSA. The DNA for the CDR3 is TGTGCCAGCAGCTTAGCAGAGTCAGGGTCTGGAAACACCATATATTTT. Protein sequence: CASSLAESGSGNTIYF.

The genes are TRBV4-1 and TRBJ2-1; TRBD2 aligns across 11 bases. V lost 4 bases to trimming and J lost 14 bases; unmatched junction nucleotides: 4. Germline V gives CDR1 MGHRA, CDR2 YSYEKL. The CDR3 contains 12 residues. The CDR3 DNA sequence: TGCGCCAGCAGCCCGGGACTAGCGGCTGAGTTCTTC. The encoded protein is CASSPGLAAEFF.

The chain has TRBV7-2 and TRBJ2-3, with 12 positions matching TRBD2. The CDR3 runs to 17 residues. The J segment lost 3 bases and the V segment lost 4 bases, leaving 8 bases of the junction unmatched. Germline assignment: CDR1 SGHTA and CDR2 FQGNSA. The CDR3 is CASSYFASGRGTDTQYF. The DNA for the CDR3 is TGTGCCAGCAGCTACTTTGCTAGCGGGAGGGGTACAGATACGCAGTATTTT.

The chain employs TRBV6-6 and TRBJ1-2, with D maybe TRBD1 (5 bases). This CDR3 contains 14 residues. Germline V gene lookup returns CDR1 MNHNY and CDR2 SVGAGI (reference sequence). V was pared by 2 bases and J by 5 bases, with 12 bases between. The CDR3 DNA sequence: TGTGCCAGCAGTTACGGGGGGGAAAGGTATGGCTACACCTTC. This gives the protein CASSYGGERYGYTF.

V gene TRBV5-1 combines with J gene TRBJ2-3; TRBD2 is a possible D gene (7 bases). V lost 0 bases to trimming and J lost 3 bases, with 14 bases between them. Looked up from germline, CDR1 is SGHRS and CDR2 is YFSETQ. This CDR3 comprises 16 residues. CDR3 nucleotide sequence: TGCGCCAGCAGCTTGGGGGCGGGGGCGCAGACAGATACGCAGTATTTT. Its protein is CASSLGAGAQTDTQYF.

A note on this clone: At one end the junction does not follow the germline gene, possibly because of a read error. CDR3 residues: CSSSPVAGAAGSAWEQFF. The CDR3 region has the DNA TGTTCCAGCAGCCCGGTAGCGGGAGCGGCCGGGTCTGCGTGGGAGCAGTTCTTC. V gene TRBV7-9 combines with J gene TRBJ2-1; 9 nucleotides match TRBD2. Germline V gives CDR1 SEHNR, CDR2 FQNEAQ (reference sequence). This CDR3 has 18 residues.

This clone has just a few counts. The rearrangement links TRBV15 to TRBJ2-3, with D maybe TRBD2 (6 bases). In germline, CDR1 is LNHNV, CDR2 YYDKDF (reference sequence). Trimming shortened V by 5 bases and J by 4 bases, and 10 bases separated the two germline ends. The CDR3 runs 13 residues. The CDR3 loop is CATSAGTSDTQYF. In DNA, the CDR3 is TGTGCCACCAGCGCTGGGACTTCAGATACGCAGTATTTT. Supplemented by reference TRBV15 and TRBJ2-3, the full variable domain reads DAMVIQNPRYQVTQFGKPVTLSCSQTLNHNVMYWYQQKSSQAPKLLFHYYDKDFNNEADTPDNFQSRRPNTSFCFLDIRSPGLGDTAMYLCATSAGTSDTQYFGPGTRLTVL.

This clone has only a few counts. This chain joins TRBV19 and TRBJ1-2; no firm D call. CDR1 is LNHDA and CDR2 is SQIVND in the germline V gene (reference sequence). Trimming took 7 bases from V and 6 from J, leaving 18 bases between them. The CDR3 loop spans 14 amino acids. The CDR3 sequence: CASTPRVFADGYTF. CDR3 DNA: TGTGCCAGTACCCCCCGGGTTTTCGCGGATGGCTACACCTTC.

The J gene is TRBJ1-5, the V gene TRBV19; D is unresolved. The CDR3 contains 17 residues. The germline V gene has CDR1 LNHDA and CDR2 SQIVND (reference sequence). V shed 7 bases and J shed 0 bases, with 19 bases lying between them. CDR3 in amino acids: CASTAGWRVYSNQPQHF. In DNA, the CDR3 is TGTGCCAGTACCGCTGGTTGGAGGGTCTATAGCAATCAGCCCCAGCATTTT.

The J gene is TRBJ1-1, the V gene TRBV6-1; D not resolved. The CDR3 is made up of 13 amino acids. V was pared by 3 bases and J by 4 bases, with 9 bases between. The germline V gene encodes CDR1 MNHNS and CDR2 SASEGT. In DNA, the CDR3 is TGTGCCAGCAGTGACCGGAGGGTCACTGAAGCTTTCTTT. It translates to CASSDRRVTEAFF.

Here the CDR3 reads CASSPLAGAETQYF. The DNA of the CDR3 is TGTGCCAGCAGTCCGCTAGCGGGAGCAGAGACCCAGTACTTC. The chain links TRBV2 to TRBJ2-5; 10 bases map to TRBD2. The CDR3 contains 14 residues. J was trimmed by 4 bases and V by 5 bases; bases with no gene match: 4. The V gene's germline CDR1 is SNHLY and CDR2 FYNNEI.

The CDR3 sequence is CASSQEVGGTSNTGELFF. CDR3 bases: TGCGCCAGCAGCCAAGAGGTGGGGGGGACATCGAACACCGGGGAGCTGTTTTTT. This chain joins TRBV4-3 and TRBJ2-2, with D perhaps TRBD2 (7 bases). V dropped 0 bases and J dropped 0 bases, with 14 bases sitting between them. The CDR3 spans 18 residues. CDR1 LGHNA and CDR2 YSLEER come from the germline V gene.

This clone occurred once. This chain uses TRBV7-2 with TRBJ1-1, with D hard to call. Germline-derived CDR1 and CDR2 are SGHTA and FQGNSA. The CDR3 spans 14 residues. The germline V and J ends were trimmed by 3 bases and 1 base, with 9 bases remaining between them. CDR3 amino acids: CASSFSGRNTEAFF. DNA of the CDR3: TGTGCCAGCAGCTTTAGCGGGCGGAACACTGAAGCTTTCTTT.

V is TRBV18 and J is TRBJ2-2; 7 bases map to TRBD1. With 2 bases clipped from V and 3 bases from J, the junction kept 3 bases outside the gene matches. Germline CDR1 and CDR2: KGHSH and LQKENI. The CDR3 spans 15 residues. The CDR3 DNA sequence: TGTGCCAGCTCACCAAACAGGGGAGACACCGGGGAGCTGTTTTTT. Translated: CASSPNRGDTGELFF. The full variable domain, rest sourced from reference TRBV18 and TRBJ2-2, is NAGVMQNPRHLVRRRGQEARLRCSPMKGHSHVYWYRQLPEEGLKFMVYLQKENIIDESGMPKERFSAEFPKEGPSILRIQQVVRGDSAAYFCASSPNRGDTGELFFGEGSRLTVL.

The chain joins TRBV19 to TRBJ1-4, with D tentatively TRBD1 (5 bases). The germline V and J ends were trimmed by 4 bases and 8 bases, with 14 bases remaining between them. This CDR3 has 14 amino acids. Germline-derived CDR1 and CDR2 are LNHDA and SQIVND (reference sequence). CDR3 loop: CASSRQRTSEKLFF. The DNA of the CDR3 is TGTGCCAGTAGTAGACAGAGAACGTCCGAAAAACTGTTTTTT.

The V gene is TRBV21-1, the J gene TRBJ1-2; TRBD1 reflects the table's D call only, with no check against the DNA. TRBV21-1 is flagged as a pseudogene. This CDR3 is 13 amino acids long. The CDR3 region has the DNA TGTGCCAGCAGCTTCGACAGGGGGCAAGGCTACACCTTC. Translating gives CASSFDRGQGYTF.

The rearrangement links TRBV28 to TRBJ2-5, with TRBD1 as a possible D gene (5 bases). The V end was cut by 3 bases, the J end by 4 bases, with 9 bases between. The CDR3 extends over 13 amino acids. Germline V gives CDR1 MDHEN, CDR2 SYDVKM. As DNA, the CDR3 is TGTGCCAGCAGTTTGTTTAGGGGAGAGACCCAGTACTTC. This gives the protein CASSLFRGETQYF.

V and J are TRBV5-4 and TRBJ2-7; D not resolved. Between the trimmed V and J ends, which lost 1 base and 2 bases, there was a span of 4 bases. This CDR3 contains 12 residues. CDR1 and CDR2 (germline): SGHNT, YYREEE (reference sequence). DNA for the CDR3: TGTGCCAGCAGCTTGACAGCCTACGAGCAGTACTTC. It is translated as CASSLTAYEQYF.

The sample holds a few counts of this clone. This chain links TRBV6-1 with TRBJ2-7; TRBD1 might be the D (7 bases). CDR1 and CDR2 (germline): MNHNS, SASEGT. The CDR3 runs 12 residues. CDR3 nucleotide sequence: TGTGTCGCGGACCAGGGGGGCTACGAGCAGTACTTC. Protein sequence: CVADQGGYEQYF.

V and J are TRBV10-3 and TRBJ2-2; 11 bases align to TRBD2. This CDR3 comprises 14 residues. Germline V CDR1 and CDR2: ENHRY, SYGVKD. V was clipped by 7 bases and J by 3 bases; unmatched bases: 1. Written as DNA, the CDR3 is TGTGCCATCATGGGACTAGCGGACACCGGGGAGCTGTTTTTT. Amino acids: CAIMGLADTGELFF.

CDR3 sequence (DNA): TGTGCCAGGGGAGGGGTGGCGGGACAACGGGTAGATACGCAGTATTTT. Its protein product is CARGGVAGQRVDTQYF. The V and J genes are TRBV9 and TRBJ2-3, with D perhaps TRBD2 (7 bases). Germline-derived CDR1 and CDR2 are SGDLS and YYNGEE. CDR3 size: 16 residues. V was shortened by 8 bases and J by 5 bases, with 24 bases between the two germline ends.

This chain links TRBV6-4 with TRBJ2-5; tentative D call: TRBD1 (5 bases). The CDR3 sequence is 16 residues long. Germline values: CDR1 MRHNA, CDR2 SNTAGT. V was clipped by 11 bases and J by 5 bases, with 27 bases between them. CDR3 DNA: TGTGCCCCCCCCCTTTACTGCAGGGCCCCAGGGGAGACCCAGTACTTC. Its protein is CAPPLYCRAPGETQYF.

The chain recombines TRBV9 with TRBJ2-7, with TRBD2 as a possible D gene (6 bases). CDR1 is SGDLS, CDR2 YYNGEE, per germline. V gave up 4 bases and J gave up 0 bases, with 14 bases separating them. The CDR3 runs 15 residues. CDR3 sequence reads: CASSPRDFPSYEQYF. CDR3 DNA sequence: TGTGCCAGCAGCCCCAGGGACTTCCCCTCCTACGAGCAGTACTTC.